In its sample, the clone carrying this T cell receptor (beta chain) was seen once. Its antigen remains unidentified. The source of the sample is a study of shared clonotypes between healthy human individuals. Turning to the study itself: CD4 naive and CD4 memory each took three plates per donor, while CD8 naive took two and CD8 memory one. Notes on the study in general: Relative to clonotypes present in all four donors, those not shared had lower generation probabilities. Rarefaction showed that sequencing of sorted subsets was incomplete (despite large depth).

V lost 3 bases and J lost 0, with 6 bases in between. There are 15 residues in the CDR3. Germline V gene data show CDR1 as MNHEY and CDR2 as SMNVEV (reference sequence). Assay used: immunoSEQ multiplex PCR; TCRdb lists only in-frame clones, some missing. This table holds about 1.5 million clones, 95% to 99% found once. The sequenced material came from naive CD4+ T cells sorted from blood. Subset meaning: CD45RA+ positively selected. This chain links TRBV27 with TRBJ2-6, with unresolved D. This sequence originates from a man aged 25 to 45 in good health. The CDR3 DNA is TGTGCCAGCAGTTTCTTGGGCTCTGGGGCCAACGTCCTGACTTTC. Amino acids: CASSFLGSGANVLTF.